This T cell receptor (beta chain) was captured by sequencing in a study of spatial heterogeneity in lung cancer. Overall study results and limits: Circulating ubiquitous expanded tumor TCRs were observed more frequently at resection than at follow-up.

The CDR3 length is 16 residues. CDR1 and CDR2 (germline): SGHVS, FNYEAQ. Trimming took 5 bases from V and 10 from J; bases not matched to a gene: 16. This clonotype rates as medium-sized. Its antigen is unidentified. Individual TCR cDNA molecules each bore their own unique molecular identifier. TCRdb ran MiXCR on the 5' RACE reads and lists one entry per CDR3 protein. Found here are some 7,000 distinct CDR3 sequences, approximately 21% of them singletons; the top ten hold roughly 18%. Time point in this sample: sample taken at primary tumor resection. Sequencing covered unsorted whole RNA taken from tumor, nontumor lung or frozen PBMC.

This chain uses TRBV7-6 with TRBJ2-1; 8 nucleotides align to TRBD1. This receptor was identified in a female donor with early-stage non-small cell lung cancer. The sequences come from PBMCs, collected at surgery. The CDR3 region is CASSQTGQGGRREQFF. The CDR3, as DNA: TGTGCCAGCAGCCAAACCGGACAGGGTGGACGGAGAGAGCAGTTCTTC.